This record concerns one T cell receptor beta chain sequence. The antigen is undetermined. A second PCR, run for about 7 to 11 cycles, used a sample-barcoded 5' primer plus a J-beta primer mix. TCRdb fed the 5' RACE reads into MiXCR, producing one record per CDR3 protein. The data hold 2 million or so distinct CDR3 sequences, with around 48% observed a single time. The data are from a study of blood T cells in healthy people across ages. Study observations and caveats: Using unsorted PBMCs precluded a conclusive naive versus antigen-experienced comparison. Measured against age, TCR beta diversity per million T cells decreased in a roughly linear manner.

The TCR sequence derives from a woman between 35 and 50 years old in good health. Material for sequencing was blood.

The CDR3 nucleotides are TGTGCCAGCAGTGAGCGCAGGGTGAACGAGCAGTACTTC. The encoded protein is CASSERRVNEQYF. The rearrangement joins TRBV6-1 to TRBJ2-5; D is perhaps TRBD1 (5 bases). The DNA end is more similar to TRBJ2-7, so the J call may be wrong. This CDR3 has 13 amino acids. Germline V gene data show CDR1 as MNHNS and CDR2 as SASEGT.